This TCR beta chain was profiled in a study of T-cell memory formation after mild COVID-19. This clonotype was seen only a few times. TCRdb passed the 5' RACE reads through MiXCR, listing each CDR3 protein once. Found here are 200,000 to 250,000 distinct CDR3 sequences, approximately 9% of them singletons; the top ten hold under 25%. Germline V gene sequence: CDR1 SGHDT, CDR2 YYEEEE. V was cut by 2 bases and J by 14 bases, with 8 bases left in between. This CDR3 region has 11 residues. Sequenced input: PBMCs or a T cell subset sorted from them (not recorded which). The TCR was taken from a man younger than 30 who had mild COVID-19 (a few samples of this study predate the infection). Cell type and time point are not known. The chain has TRBV5-6 and TRBJ1-6, with unresolved D. The DNA for the CDR3 is TGTGCCAGCAGCTTAAGGGAATCCCTCCACTTT. It specifies CASSLRESLHF.